This TCR beta chain is drawn from a study of shared clonotypes between healthy human individuals. Findings of the study overall: On the whole, naive subsets had larger estimated richness than memory subsets had.

TCRdb's copy holds only in-frame clones and misses some; the assay was immunoSEQ multiplex PCR. This table holds about 2 million clones, about 95% found once. The CDR3 spans 15 residues. J gave up 0 bases and V 5 bases, and 3 bases lay outside the gene matches. Germline CDR1 is SGHTA and CDR2 is FQGTGA. Concerning this clone: Its antigen is currently unknown.

Naive-designated CD8 cells lacked CD45RO, were positively enriched for CCR7, and omitted terminally differentiated effector memory CD45RA+ cells. Nashville, Tennessee was home to all donors, who were Caucasian adults. This receptor was obtained from a man aged 18 to 35 in good health. The chain couples TRBV7-3 to TRBJ1-1, with TRBD1 matching over 10 bases. Sequencing input: naive CD8+ T cells sorted from blood. The CDR3 reads CASSPGTGVNTEAFF. The CDR3 nucleotides are TGTGCCAGCAGCCCGGGGACAGGGGTGAACACTGAAGCTTTCTTT.